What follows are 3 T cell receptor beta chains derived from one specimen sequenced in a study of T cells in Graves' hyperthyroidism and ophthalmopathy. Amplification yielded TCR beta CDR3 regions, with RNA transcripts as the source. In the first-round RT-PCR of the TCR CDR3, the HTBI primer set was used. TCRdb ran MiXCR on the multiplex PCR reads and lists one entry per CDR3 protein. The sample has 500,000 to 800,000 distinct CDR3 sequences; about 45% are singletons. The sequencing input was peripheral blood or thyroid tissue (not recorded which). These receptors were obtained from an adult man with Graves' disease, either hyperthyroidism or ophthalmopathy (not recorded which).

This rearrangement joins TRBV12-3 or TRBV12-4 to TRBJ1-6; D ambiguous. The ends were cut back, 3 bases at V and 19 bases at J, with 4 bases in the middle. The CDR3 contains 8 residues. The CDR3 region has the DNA TGTGCCAGCAGTTTCCTACACTTT. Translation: CASSFLHF.

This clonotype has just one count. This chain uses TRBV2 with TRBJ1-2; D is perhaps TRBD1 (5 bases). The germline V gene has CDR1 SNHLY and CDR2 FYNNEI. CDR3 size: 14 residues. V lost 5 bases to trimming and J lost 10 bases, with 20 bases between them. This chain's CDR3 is CASSTQTARSDYTF. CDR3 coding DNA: TGTGCCAGCAGTACCCAGACAGCCCGCTCTGACTACACCTTC.

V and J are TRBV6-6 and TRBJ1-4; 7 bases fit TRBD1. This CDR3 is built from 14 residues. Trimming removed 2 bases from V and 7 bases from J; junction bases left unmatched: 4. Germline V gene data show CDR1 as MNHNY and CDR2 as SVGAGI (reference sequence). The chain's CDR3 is CASSYEGATEKLFF. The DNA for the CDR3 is TGTGCCAGCAGTTACGAGGGGGCGACTGAAAAACTGTTTTTT.